These 22 T cell receptor beta chains originate from one sample sequenced in a study of OX40 agonist ivuxolimab in advanced cancers. The method was immunoSEQ multiplex PCR; TCRdb's version includes in-frame clones alone and lacks a portion of them. The sample includes tens of thousands of clones, 83% of them seen just once. The sequences come from CD4+ or CD8+ T cells sorted from blood, collected in a trial of the OX40 agonist ivuxolimab. The receptors derive from an adult with an advanced solid tumor such as melanoma, head and neck, liver or kidney cancer.

The rearrangement joins TRBV4-2 to TRBJ2-5; no clear D gene. The CDR3 consists of 13 residues. V shed 1 base and J shed 5 bases, with 8 bases lying between them. The germline V gene encodes CDR1 LGHNA and CDR2 YNFKEQ. The CDR3 sequence is CASSQASAETQYF. Here the CDR3 DNA reads TGTGCCAGCAGCCAAGCCAGTGCTGAGACCCAGTACTTC.

This clone was seen ten or more times. The chain couples TRBV29-1 to TRBJ2-5; D is undetermined. V lost 2 bases and J 7 bases, leaving 20 bases between the germline ends. The CDR3 runs to 15 residues. Germline V gene lookup returns CDR1 SQVTM and CDR2 ANQGSEA. CDR3 coding DNA: TGCAGCGTTGAAAGAGGTACCACGGTCCTTAGGACCCAGTACTTC. Translation gives CSVERGTTVLRTQYF.

The genes are TRBV6-5 and TRBJ2-7; unclear D gene. The germline CDR1 and CDR2 sequences are MNHEY and SVGAGI. This CDR3 is built from 16 residues. Trimming removed 0 bases from V and 0 bases from J, with 12 bases in between. The CDR3 is CASSYSFLSGSYEQYF. As DNA, the CDR3 is TGTGCCAGCAGTTACTCCTTTTTATCGGGCTCCTACGAGCAGTACTTC.

The chain employs TRBV5-1 and TRBJ1-1; D call uncertain. Germline V CDR1 and CDR2: SGHRS, YFSETQ. The CDR3 consists of 13 residues. Trimming took off 2 bases at V and 4 bases at J, with 9 bases between the two ends. CDR3 in amino acids: CASSLTSITEAFF. The CDR3 nucleotides read TGCGCCAGCAGCTTAACCTCGATCACTGAAGCTTTCTTT.

The gene calls are TRBV15 and TRBJ2-5; 8 bases map to TRBD2. Germline V gene data show CDR1 as LNHNV and CDR2 as YYDKDF (reference sequence). The V segment lost 1 base and the J segment 5 bases; nucleotides outside the gene matches: 3. There are 14 residues in the CDR3. Written as DNA, the CDR3 is TGTGCCACCAGCAGAGGTGGCGGGGGGGAGACCCAGTACTTC. Translating it yields CATSRGGGGETQYF.

This chain uses TRBV10-3 with TRBJ2-3; 10 nucleotides line up with TRBD2. The J segment lost 5 bases and the V segment lost 6 bases, leaving 14 bases of the junction unmatched. In germline, CDR1 is ENHRY, CDR2 SYGVKD. The CDR3 is made up of 17 amino acids. CDR3 nucleotide sequence: TGTGCCATCAGCCACCCGGTTGCTAGCGGGGGAAAAGATACGCAGTATTTT. Translation gives CAISHPVASGGKDTQYF.

This chain links TRBV6-6 with TRBJ1-4; D is perhaps TRBD1 (6 bases). CDR1 and CDR2 from the germline V gene are MNHNY and SVGAGI (reference sequence). The CDR3 contains 13 residues. V lost 8 bases, J lost 8 bases, and 15 bases lay in between. CDR3 protein: CASLRGGEEKLFF. The CDR3 DNA follows: TGTGCCAGCCTCAGAGGGGGAGAGGAAAAACTGTTTTTT.

The chain carries TRBV5-4 and TRBJ2-7; 9 nucleotides align to TRBD1. CDR3 length: 13 residues. CDR1 is SGHNT and CDR2 is YYREEE in the germline V gene (reference sequence). Trimming cost V 7 bases and J 5 bases; bases outside gene matches: 7. CDR3 in DNA: TGTGCCAGCGCCGGACAGGGGTCGAACGAGCAGTACTTC. Protein sequence: CASAGQGSNEQYF.

J is TRBJ1-4 and V is TRBV5-5; D possibly corresponds to TRBD1 (6 bases). The germline gives CDR1 SGHKS, CDR2 YYEKEE (reference sequence). The CDR3 runs to 14 residues. V dropped 0 bases and J dropped 8 bases, with 11 bases sitting between them. The CDR3 DNA reads TGTGCCAGCAGCTTGGGCAGGGGTAGAGAAAAACTGTTTTTT. This gives the protein CASSLGRGREKLFF. Full variable domain (rest looked up from reference TRBV5-5 and TRBJ1-4): DAGVTQSPTHLIKTRGQQVTLRCSPISGHKSVSWYQQVLGQGPQFIFQYYEKEERGRGNFPDRFSARQFPNYSSELNVNALLLGDSALYLCASSLGRGREKLFFGSGTQLSVL.

This clone was seen more than once but under ten times. The chain couples TRBV7-9 to TRBJ1-1, with no clear D. The V end was cut by 8 bases, the J end by 6 bases, with 10 bases between. Germline CDR1 and CDR2: SEHNR and FQNEAQ (reference sequence). This CDR3 spans 11 amino acids. The CDR3 bases are TGTGCCAGCCTTAGATCGGCTGAAGCTTTCTTT. It yields the protein CASLRSAEAFF.

This clone ranks as medium-sized (0.01 to 0.1%). The chain recombines TRBV6-5 with TRBJ1-6, with 7 bases matching TRBD1. V lost 6 bases, J lost 4 bases, and 3 bases stayed unmatched. Looked up from germline, CDR1 is MNHEY and CDR2 is SVGAGI. The CDR3 is 14 residues long. CDR3 protein: CASSRTGYNSPLHF. CDR3 nucleotides: TGTGCCAGCAGCCGGACAGGTTATAATTCACCCCTCCACTTT.

The genes are TRBV11-2 and TRBJ1-2; D uncertain. The germline V and J ends were trimmed by 1 base and 5 bases, with 8 bases remaining between them. The CDR3 is 13 amino acids. CDR1 is SGHAT and CDR2 is FQNNGV in the germline V gene. The CDR3 DNA reads TGTGCCAGCAGCTTAGCTCAGGAGTATGGCTACACCTTC. Protein product: CASSLAQEYGYTF.

The rearrangement links TRBV28 to TRBJ1-2, with TRBD1 matching 9 bases. The germline CDR1 and CDR2 sequences are MDHEN and SYDVKM. This CDR3 region has 14 residues. J lost 3 bases, V lost 7 bases, and 6 bases had no gene match. The CDR3 loop reads CASNYRGQYYGYTF. The CDR3 DNA sequence: TGTGCCAGCAACTACAGGGGGCAGTACTATGGCTACACCTTC.

The CDR3 is CASSIGSLGVDYEQYF. The DNA for the CDR3 is TGTGCCAGTAGTATAGGGAGCTTAGGGGTGGACTACGAGCAGTACTTC. The rearrangement joins TRBV19 to TRBJ2-7; D is possibly TRBD1 (5 bases). The CDR3 runs 16 residues. The V gene's germline CDR1 is LNHDA and CDR2 SQIVND (reference sequence). V shed 1 base and J shed 3 bases, with 16 bases lying between them.

This chain uses TRBV5-8 with TRBJ2-7, with D possibly TRBD2 on 7 matching bases. Trimming removed 1 base at V and 3 bases at J, with 23 bases between. Per germline, CDR1 SGHTS and CDR2 YDEGEE. The CDR3 totals 18 residues. As DNA, the CDR3 is TGTGCCAGCAGCTTGATGACGATCTGGGGGGGCCTCGACTACGAGCAGTACTTC. Translated, it gives CASSLMTIWGGLDYEQYF.

The chain has TRBV6-5 and TRBJ1-2, with D possibly TRBD1 on 6 matching bases. The length of the CDR3 is 15 residues. Germline CDR1 and CDR2: MNHEY and SVGAGI. The germline V and J ends were trimmed by 2 bases and 4 bases, with 14 bases remaining between them. The CDR3 DNA follows: TGTGCCAGCAGTTACACCTTAGGGGGGTCCTATGGCTACACCTTC. This sequence encodes CASSYTLGGSYGYTF.

J is TRBJ2-6 and V is TRBV4-1, with a tentative D call TRBD1 (5 bases). The CDR3 loop spans 18 amino acids. The germline V gene encodes CDR1 MGHRA and CDR2 YSYEKL. Trimming shortened V by 1 base and J by 1 base, and 14 bases separated the two germline ends. The CDR3, as DNA: TGCGCCAGCAGCCAAGGACCCAGGGTGTGGTCTGGGGCCAACGTCCTGACTTTC. As protein: CASSQGPRVWSGANVLTF.

The gene calls are TRBV10-3 and TRBJ2-5; D is unclear. Germline V gene lookup returns CDR1 ENHRY and CDR2 SYGVKD. Trimming pared 3 bases from V and 0 bases from J, leaving 8 bases between. The CDR3 totals 14 residues. As DNA, the CDR3 is TGTGCCATCAGTGAATCAAACAACCAAGAGACCCAGTACTTC. Translated: CAISESNNQETQYF.

The V and J genes are TRBV7-9 and TRBJ2-7; either TRBD1 or TRBD2 may supply D (6 bases each). CDR3 size: 14 residues. The V gene's germline CDR1 is SEHNR and CDR2 FQNEAQ (reference sequence). Trimming took off 5 bases at V and 3 bases at J, with 14 bases between the two ends. This CDR3 is CASSQDGGLYEQYF. For the CDR3, the DNA is TGTGCCAGCAGCCAAGACGGGGGCCTCTACGAGCAGTACTTC.

The DNA of the CDR3 is TGTGCCAGCAGCCCAGGGACAGGGTCTGGAAACACCATATATTTT. Translating gives CASSPGTGSGNTIYF. The rearrangement uses TRBV5-8 and TRBJ1-3; 9 bases are shared with TRBD1. There are 15 residues in the CDR3. V shed 4 bases, J shed 1 base, and the junction held 3 bases outside the gene matches. Germline CDR1 and CDR2: SGHTS and YDEGEE.

The rearrangement uses TRBV6-5 and TRBJ1-5, with D perhaps matching TRBD1 (5 bases). Trimming pared 6 bases from V and 7 bases from J, leaving 19 bases between. Germline CDR1 reads MNHEY; CDR2 reads SVGAGI. CDR3 length: 15 residues. The CDR3 here is CASSSSATRDQPQHF. The CDR3 DNA reads TGTGCCAGCAGCTCCAGTGCGACCCGGGACCAGCCCCAGCATTTT.

The genes are TRBV6-1 and TRBJ2-3; D is possibly TRBD2 (5 bases). Germline loops: CDR1 MNHNS, CDR2 SASEGT. Trimming removed 7 bases at V and 4 bases at J, with 18 bases between. The CDR3 is 15 residues long. The chain's CDR3 is CASTARRVIADTQYF. As DNA, the CDR3 is TGTGCCAGCACCGCAAGGCGGGTGATAGCAGATACGCAGTATTTT.